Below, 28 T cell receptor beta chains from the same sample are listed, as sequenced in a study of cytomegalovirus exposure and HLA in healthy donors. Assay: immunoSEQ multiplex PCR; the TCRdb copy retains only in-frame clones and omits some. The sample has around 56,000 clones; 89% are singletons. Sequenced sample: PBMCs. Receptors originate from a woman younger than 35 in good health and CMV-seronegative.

The CDR3 spells CASSLLGGPQETQYF. DNA of the CDR3: TGCGCCAGCAGCTTGCTAGGGGGCCCCCAAGAGACCCAGTACTTC. This rearrangement joins TRBV5-1 to TRBJ2-5; 7 bases are a match to TRBD1. The germline gives CDR1 SGHRS, CDR2 YFSETQ. With 1 base clipped from V and 1 base from J, the junction kept 4 bases outside the gene matches. The CDR3 loop spans 15 amino acids.

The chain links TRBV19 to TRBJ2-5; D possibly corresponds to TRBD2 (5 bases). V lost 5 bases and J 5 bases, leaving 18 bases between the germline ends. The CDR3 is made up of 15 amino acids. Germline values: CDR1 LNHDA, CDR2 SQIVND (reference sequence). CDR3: CASSPGSTPRETQYF. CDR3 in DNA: TGTGCCAGTAGTCCGGGATCAACCCCAAGGGAGACCCAGTACTTC.

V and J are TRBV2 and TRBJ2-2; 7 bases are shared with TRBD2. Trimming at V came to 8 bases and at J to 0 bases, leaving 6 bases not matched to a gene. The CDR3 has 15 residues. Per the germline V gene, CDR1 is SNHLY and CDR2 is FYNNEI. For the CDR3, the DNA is TGTGCCAGCCGAAGACTAGCAACGAACACCGGGGAGCTGTTTTTT. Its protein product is CASRRLATNTGELFF. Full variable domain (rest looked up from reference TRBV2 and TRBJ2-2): EPEVTQTPSHQVTQMGQEVILRCVPISNHLYFYWYRQILGQKVEFLVSFYNNEISEKSEIFDDQFSVERPDGSNFTLKIRSTKLEDSAMYFCASRRLATNTGELFFGEGSRLTVL.

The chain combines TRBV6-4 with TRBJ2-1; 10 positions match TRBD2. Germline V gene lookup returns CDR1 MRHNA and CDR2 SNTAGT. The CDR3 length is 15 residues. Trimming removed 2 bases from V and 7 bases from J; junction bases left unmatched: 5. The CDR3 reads CASSDRSGGANEQFF. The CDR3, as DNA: TGTGCCAGCAGTGACAGAAGCGGGGGGGCTAATGAGCAGTTCTTC.

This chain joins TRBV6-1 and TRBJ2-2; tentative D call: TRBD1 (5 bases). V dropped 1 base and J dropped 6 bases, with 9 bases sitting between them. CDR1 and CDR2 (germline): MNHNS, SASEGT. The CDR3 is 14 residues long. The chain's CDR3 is CASSEEGAAGELFF. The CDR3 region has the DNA TGTGCCAGCAGTGAAGAAGGGGCGGCCGGGGAGCTGTTTTTT.

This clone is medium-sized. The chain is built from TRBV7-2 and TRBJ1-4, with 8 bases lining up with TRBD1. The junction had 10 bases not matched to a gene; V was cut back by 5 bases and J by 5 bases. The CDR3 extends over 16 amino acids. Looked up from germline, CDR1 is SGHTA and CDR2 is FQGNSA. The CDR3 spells CASSRIGGQVNEKLFF. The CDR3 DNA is TGTGCCAGCAGCCGGATAGGGGGACAGGTAAATGAAAAACTGTTTTTT.

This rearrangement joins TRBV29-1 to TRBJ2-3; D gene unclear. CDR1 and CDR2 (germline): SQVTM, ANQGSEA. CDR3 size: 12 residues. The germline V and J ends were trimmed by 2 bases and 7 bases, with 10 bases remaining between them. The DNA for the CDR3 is TGCAGCGTTGAATCAGAAACTAATACGCAGTATTTT. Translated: CSVESETNTQYF.

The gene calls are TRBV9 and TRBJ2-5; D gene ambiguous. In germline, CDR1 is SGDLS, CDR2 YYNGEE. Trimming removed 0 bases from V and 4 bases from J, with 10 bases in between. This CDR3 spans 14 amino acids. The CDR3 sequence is CASSVGSVRETQYF. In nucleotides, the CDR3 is TGTGCCAGCAGCGTAGGATCGGTCCGAGAGACCCAGTACTTC.

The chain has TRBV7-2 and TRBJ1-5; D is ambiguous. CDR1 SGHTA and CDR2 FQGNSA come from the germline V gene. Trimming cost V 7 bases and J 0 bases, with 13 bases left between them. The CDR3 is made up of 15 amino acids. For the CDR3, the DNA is TGTGCCAGCACCCCTTGGGGAGGTAGCAATCAGCCCCAGCATTTT. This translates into CASTPWGGSNQPQHF.

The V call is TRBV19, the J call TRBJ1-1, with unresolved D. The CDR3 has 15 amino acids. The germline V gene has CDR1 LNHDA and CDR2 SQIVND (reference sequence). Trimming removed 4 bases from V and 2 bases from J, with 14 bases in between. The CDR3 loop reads CASSKSSGINTEAFF. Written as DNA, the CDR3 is TGTGCCAGTAGTAAGTCCTCGGGGATAAACACTGAAGCTTTCTTT.

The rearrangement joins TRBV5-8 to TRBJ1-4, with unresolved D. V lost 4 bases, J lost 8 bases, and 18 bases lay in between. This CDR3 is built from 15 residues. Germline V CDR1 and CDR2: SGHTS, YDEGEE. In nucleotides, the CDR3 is TGTGCCAGCAGCCCTGGCCTCTCCGGGGTGGAAAAACTGTTTTTT. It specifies CASSPGLSGVEKLFF.

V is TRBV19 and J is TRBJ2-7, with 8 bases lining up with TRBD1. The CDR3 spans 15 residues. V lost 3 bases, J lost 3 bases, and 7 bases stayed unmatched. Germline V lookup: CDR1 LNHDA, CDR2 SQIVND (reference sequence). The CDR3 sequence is CASSMGTGTGYEQYF. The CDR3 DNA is TGTGCCAGTAGTATGGGGACCGGGACAGGCTACGAGCAGTACTTC.

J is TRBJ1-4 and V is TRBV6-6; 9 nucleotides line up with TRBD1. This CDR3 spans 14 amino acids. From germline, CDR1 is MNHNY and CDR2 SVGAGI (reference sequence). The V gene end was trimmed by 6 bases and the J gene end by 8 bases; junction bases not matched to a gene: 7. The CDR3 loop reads CASRQQGAREKLFF. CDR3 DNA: TGTGCCAGCAGACAACAGGGGGCACGGGAAAAACTGTTTTTT.

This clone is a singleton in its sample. CDR3 region: CASKGRAEQYF. The CDR3 nucleotides are TGTGCCAGCAAGGGCAGGGCTGAGCAGTACTTC. The chain recombines TRBV6-1 with TRBJ2-7, with TRBD1 as a possible D gene (5 bases). This CDR3 has 11 residues. The V end was cut by 7 bases, the J end by 7 bases, with 11 bases between. Per germline, CDR1 MNHNS and CDR2 SASEGT.

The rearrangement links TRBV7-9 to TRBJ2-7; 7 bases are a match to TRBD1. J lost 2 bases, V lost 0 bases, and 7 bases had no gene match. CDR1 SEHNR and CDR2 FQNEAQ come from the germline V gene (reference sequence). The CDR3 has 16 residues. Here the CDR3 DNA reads TGTGCCAGCAGCTTAGCCCCGGGACAGCCGACCTACGAGCAGTACTTC. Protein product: CASSLAPGQPTYEQYF.

The CDR3 here is CASSANPRDSEQFF. The CDR3 nucleotides are TGTGCCAGCAGCGCTAATCCCCGGGACTCTGAGCAGTTCTTC. The V gene is TRBV7-2, the J gene TRBJ2-1; D may be TRBD2 (6 bases). The CDR3 covers 14 residues. In germline, CDR1 is SGHTA, CDR2 FQGNSA. V was cut by 5 bases and J by 9 bases, with 17 bases left in between.

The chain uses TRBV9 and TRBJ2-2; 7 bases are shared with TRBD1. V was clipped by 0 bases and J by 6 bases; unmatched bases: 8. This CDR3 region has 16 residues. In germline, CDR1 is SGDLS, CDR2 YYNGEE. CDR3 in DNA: TGTGCCAGCAGCGTAGCGGGACAGTCCAGGGCCGGGGAGCTGTTTTTT. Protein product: CASSVAGQSRAGELFF.

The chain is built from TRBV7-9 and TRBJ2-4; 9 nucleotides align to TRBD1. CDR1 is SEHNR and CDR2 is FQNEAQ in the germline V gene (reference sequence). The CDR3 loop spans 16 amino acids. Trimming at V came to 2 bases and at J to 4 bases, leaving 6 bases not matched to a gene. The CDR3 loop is CASSLRAGTGKNIQYF. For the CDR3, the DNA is TGTGCCAGCAGCTTACGAGCCGGGACAGGGAAAAACATTCAGTACTTC.

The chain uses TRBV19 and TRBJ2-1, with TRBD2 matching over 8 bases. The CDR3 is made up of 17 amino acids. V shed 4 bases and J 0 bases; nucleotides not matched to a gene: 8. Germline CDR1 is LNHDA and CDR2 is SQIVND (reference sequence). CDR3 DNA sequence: TGTGCCAGTAGTAAAGGACTAGCCGTAAGCTCCTACAATGAGCAGTTCTTC. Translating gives CASSKGLAVSSYNEQFF.

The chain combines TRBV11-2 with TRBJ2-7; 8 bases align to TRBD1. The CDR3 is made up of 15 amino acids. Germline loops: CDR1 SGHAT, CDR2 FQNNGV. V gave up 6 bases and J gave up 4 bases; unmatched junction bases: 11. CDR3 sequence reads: CASRRQGNLGYEQYF. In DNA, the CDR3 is TGTGCCAGCAGACGACAGGGGAACCTTGGGTACGAGCAGTACTTC.

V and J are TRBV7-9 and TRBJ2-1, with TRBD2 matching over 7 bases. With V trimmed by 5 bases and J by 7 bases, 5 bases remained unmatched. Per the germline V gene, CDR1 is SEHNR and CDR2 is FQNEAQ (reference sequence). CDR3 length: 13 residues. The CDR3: CASSPGLVNEQFF. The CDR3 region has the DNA TGTGCCAGCAGCCCCGGACTAGTAAATGAGCAGTTCTTC.

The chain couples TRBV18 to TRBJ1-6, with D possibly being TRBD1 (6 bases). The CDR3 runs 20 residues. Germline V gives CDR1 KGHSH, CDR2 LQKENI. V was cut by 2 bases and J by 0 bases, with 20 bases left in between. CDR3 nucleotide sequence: TGTGCCAGCTCACCAGGAGAACGGAGTGACAGGTTCTCCTATAATTCACCCCTCCACTTT. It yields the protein CASSPGERSDRFSYNSPLHF.

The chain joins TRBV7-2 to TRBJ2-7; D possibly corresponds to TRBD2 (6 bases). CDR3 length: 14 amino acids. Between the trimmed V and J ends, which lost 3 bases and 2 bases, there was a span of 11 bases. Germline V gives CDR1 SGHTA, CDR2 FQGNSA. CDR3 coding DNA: TGTGCCAGCAGCTTTTCCGGACTAACCTACGAGCAGTACTTC. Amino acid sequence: CASSFSGLTYEQYF.

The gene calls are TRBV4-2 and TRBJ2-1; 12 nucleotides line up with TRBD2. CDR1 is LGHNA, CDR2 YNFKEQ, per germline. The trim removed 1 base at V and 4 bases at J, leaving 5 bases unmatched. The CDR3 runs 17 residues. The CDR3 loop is CASSQVPSGRDYNEQFF. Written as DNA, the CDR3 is TGTGCCAGCAGCCAAGTTCCTAGCGGGAGGGATTACAATGAGCAGTTCTTC.

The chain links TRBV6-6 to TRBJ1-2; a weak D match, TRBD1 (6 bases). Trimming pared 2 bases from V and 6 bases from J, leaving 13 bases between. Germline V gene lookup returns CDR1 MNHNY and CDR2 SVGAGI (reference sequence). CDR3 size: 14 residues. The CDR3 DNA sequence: TGTGCCAGCAGTTACGGGGGCGCAGGGAATGGCTACACCTTC. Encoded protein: CASSYGGAGNGYTF.

CDR3 sequence reads: CASSMFSYSNQPQHF. DNA for the CDR3: TGTGCCAGTAGTATGTTCAGTTATAGCAATCAGCCCCAGCATTTT. This chain connects TRBV19 to TRBJ1-5; D remains unclear. Germline V gene data show CDR1 as LNHDA and CDR2 as SQIVND (reference sequence). The CDR3 length is 15 residues. The ends were cut back, 3 bases at V and 0 bases at J, with 9 bases in the middle.

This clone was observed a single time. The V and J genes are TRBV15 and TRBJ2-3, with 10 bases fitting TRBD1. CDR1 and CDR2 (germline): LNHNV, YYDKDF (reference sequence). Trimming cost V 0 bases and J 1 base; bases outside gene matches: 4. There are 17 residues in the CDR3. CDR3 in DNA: TGTGCCACCAGCAGAGACCGACAGGGGGCCCGCACAGATACGCAGTATTTT. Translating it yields CATSRDRQGARTDTQYF.

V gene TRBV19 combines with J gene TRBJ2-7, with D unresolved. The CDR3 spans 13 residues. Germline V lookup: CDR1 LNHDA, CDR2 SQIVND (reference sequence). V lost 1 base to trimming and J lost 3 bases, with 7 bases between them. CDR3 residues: CASSIVHSYEQYF. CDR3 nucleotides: TGTGCCAGTAGTATAGTACACAGCTACGAGCAGTACTTC.